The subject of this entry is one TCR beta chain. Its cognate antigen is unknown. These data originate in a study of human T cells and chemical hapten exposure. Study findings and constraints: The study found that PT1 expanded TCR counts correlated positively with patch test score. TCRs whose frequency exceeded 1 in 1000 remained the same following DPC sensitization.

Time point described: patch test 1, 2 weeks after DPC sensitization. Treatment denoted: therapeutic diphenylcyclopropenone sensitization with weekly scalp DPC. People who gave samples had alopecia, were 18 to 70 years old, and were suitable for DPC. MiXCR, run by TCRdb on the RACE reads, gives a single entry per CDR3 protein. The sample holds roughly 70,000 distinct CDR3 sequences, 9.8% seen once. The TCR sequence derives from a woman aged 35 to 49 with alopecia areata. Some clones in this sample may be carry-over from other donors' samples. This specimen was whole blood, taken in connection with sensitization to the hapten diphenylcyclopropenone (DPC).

CDR3 bases: TGTGCCAGCAGCCCCGGGGCGGTCTATGGCTACACCTTC. This sequence encodes CASSPGAVYGYTF. The J gene is TRBJ1-2, the V gene TRBV3-1; D might be TRBD1 (5 bases). V lost 4 bases to trimming and J lost 4 bases, with 10 bases between them. Germline CDR1 LGHDT, CDR2 YNNKEL (reference sequence). The CDR3 totals 13 residues. Based on the CDR3 plus reference TRBV3-1 and TRBJ1-2, the full variable domain is DTAVSQTPKYLVTQMGNDKSIKCEQNLGHDTMYWYKQDSKKFLKIMFSYNNKELIINETVPNRFSPKSPDKAHLNLHINSLELGDSAVYFCASSPGAVYGYTFGSGTRLTVV.